The present T cell receptor (beta chain) was sequenced within a study of early T cells in non-severe SARS-CoV-2 infection (dated by TCRdb to the early 2020s). About the full investigation: TCR sequencing used bulk RNA from unsorted whole blood, so alpha and beta chains could not be paired. The paper as a whole reports these results and caveats: Matching against VDJdb was skewed toward anti-spike CD8 responses, likely underestimated virus-specific expansions, and missed private and CD4 specificities.

At the junction V is shortened by 3 bases and J by 2 bases; bases outside the gene matches: 11. The CDR3 starts with the cysteine, ends with the phenylalanine, and has 18 residues. Only the CDR3 DNA is retained, 54 bases long and in frame from the first base. Libraries came from 5' RACE. Sequencing relied on a NextSeq 500. The TCR library protocol attached unique molecular identifiers to individual cDNA molecules to correct for sequencing error and PCR bias. TCR alpha and beta chains were both sequenced, and the abundances of alpha and beta sequences in each sample were closely correlated with each other. As for the original processing: Decombinator V4 was used to annotate the V gene, J gene and CDR3 of the TCR sequences. Expanded TCRs were defined as changing significantly between any two time points under a Poisson model with p below 0.0001. TCR abundances were normalised to the total number of TCRs sequenced per sample and expressed as counts per million. MAIT TCRs were defined by TRAV1-2 paired with TRAJ12, TRAJ20 or TRAJ33, and iNKT TCRs by TRAV10 paired with TRAJ18. VDJdb, accessed 1 November 2021, was searched for CMV, EBV and SARS-CoV-2 annotated TCRs, with TCRs annotated for multiple antigens excluded. TCRdb reprocessed the public reads (quality trimming at Q25 with fastp, clone calling with MiXCR) and kept in-frame beta chains. Each CDR3 protein appears once, grouped with its most common genes and DNA. The authors' filters were not applied to this entry. The sample includes some 71,000 distinct CDR3 sequences, with over 8% observed a single time. The leading ten clones occupy roughly a sixth of the sample.

The study was a case-control design nested within a healthcare worker cohort in London, UK, with weekly nasopharyngeal swab PCR tests and blood sampling. Healthcare workers were enrolled in the week of the UK lockdown, from 23 to 31 March 2020, and were followed every week for up to roughly 15 weeks. Details on this clonotype: Its binding antigen is unknown. There are no base qualities to consult, and no much larger clone falls within one base.

This clonotype was sampled from an adult who was a healthcare worker with PCR-confirmed SARS-CoV-2 infection or an uninfected control (not recorded which). The V and J segments used are TRBV12-3 or TRBV12-4 and TRBJ2-7, with 12 junctional bases fitting TRBD2. The sample in question was whole blood, obtained at baseline. The base sequence is TGTGCCAGCAGTTTGCGGACTAGCGGGACTCTCCTTACCTACGAGCAGTACTTC. It is translated as CASSLRTSGTLLTYEQYF.